The 23 T cell receptor beta chains below were found in one sample sequenced in a study of CD8 T cells in ankylosing spondylitis. MiXCR, run by TCRdb on the 5' RACE reads, gives a single entry per CDR3 protein. In the table there are about 800,000 distinct CDR3 sequences, about 12% of which are singletons. Study-level findings and limits: Among TCR beta sequences, a motif of roughly 8 highly homologous variants appeared characteristic of ankylosing spondylitis blood.

These receptors have no identified antigens. Source material: blood, either unsorted or a sorted T cell fraction (not recorded which). These receptors were taken from a male donor with ankylosing spondylitis.

This clonotype came up many times. The CDR3 here is CASSLSGISYEQYF. The CDR3 nucleotides are TGTGCCAGCAGTTTATCGGGCATCTCCTACGAGCAGTACTTC. This chain connects TRBV27 to TRBJ2-7; unclear D gene. The V gene's germline CDR1 is MNHEY and CDR2 SMNVEV (reference sequence). Deletions cut 0 bases from V and 0 bases from J, with 6 bases between. This CDR3 region has 14 residues.

For this clonotype: At one boundary the junction diverges from the germline segment, which might be a read error. The chain has TRBV20-1 and TRBJ2-5; 13 positions agree with TRBD2. Germline V gene sequence: CDR1 DFQATT, CDR2 SNEGSKA (reference sequence). CDR3 length: 14 amino acids. This CDR3 is CSASGTSGVETQYF. CDR3 in DNA: TGCAGCGCTAGTGGGACTAGCGGGGTTGAGACCCAGTACTTC.

In its sample, this clonotype was seen a few times. V and J are TRBV20-1 and TRBJ2-5, with 7 bases identical to TRBD2. Germline CDR1 DFQATT, CDR2 SNEGSKA (reference sequence). V lost 4 bases and J lost 5; bases outside the gene matches: 19. The CDR3 consists of 17 residues. The CDR3 DNA reads TGCAGTGCTACCGATCGTGGAGCGGGGTCTACCTGGGAGACCCAGTACTTC. Protein product: CSATDRGAGSTWETQYF.

This clonotype showed up many times. The chain uses TRBV5-1 and TRBJ2-4, with D possibly being TRBD1 (6 bases). This CDR3 region has 15 residues. Germline V gene sequence: CDR1 SGHRS, CDR2 YFSETQ. The ends were cut back, 2 bases at V and 8 bases at J, with 17 bases in the middle. The CDR3 DNA reads as TGCGCCAGCAGCTTCCGGACAGAGTCCATTTACATTCAGTACTTC. This encodes CASSFRTESIYIQYF.

Only a few counts were recorded for this clonotype. The V and J genes are TRBV7-2 and TRBJ2-3; TRBD1 is a possible D gene (6 bases). The CDR3 has 13 residues. V was clipped by 6 bases and J by 3 bases, with 10 bases between them. The germline V gene encodes CDR1 SGHTA and CDR2 FQGNSA. Here the CDR3 reads CASSTGQTDTQYF. The CDR3 nucleotides read TGTGCCAGCAGTACAGGGCAGACAGATACGCAGTATTTT.

This chain joins TRBV5-1 and TRBJ1-1; tentative D call: TRBD1 (6 bases). Between the trimmed V and J ends, which lost 4 bases and 1 base, there was a span of 20 bases. From germline, CDR1 is SGHRS and CDR2 YFSETQ. This CDR3 has 17 residues. The CDR3 sequence is CASSHFGQNYGNTEAFF. In nucleotides, the CDR3 is TGCGCCAGCAGCCACTTCGGACAGAATTATGGGAACACTGAAGCTTTCTTT.

The chain's CDR3 is CASSGSQGRREATYEQYF. For the CDR3, the DNA is TGCGCCAGCAGCGGGTCACAGGGGAGGAGAGAGGCGACCTACGAGCAGTACTTC. V and J are TRBV5-1 and TRBJ2-7; maybe TRBD1 (7 bases). This CDR3 is built from 18 residues. Trimming took 4 bases from V and 2 from J, leaving 25 bases between them. Germline V lookup: CDR1 SGHRS, CDR2 YFSETQ.

This clonotype was counted many times. The chain is built from TRBV6-5 and TRBJ1-4; D is uncertain. Trimming took off 0 bases at V and 11 bases at J, with 19 bases between the two ends. CDR3 size: 16 residues. Looked up from germline, CDR1 is MNHEY and CDR2 is SVGAGI. CDR3 region: CASSYSISNVEWKLFF. The CDR3 nucleotides are TGTGCCAGCAGTTACTCAATAAGCAATGTAGAGTGGAAACTGTTTTTT.

This clonotype appeared many times. The chain employs TRBV7-9 and TRBJ1-1; D perhaps matches TRBD1 (6 bases). The CDR3 contains 14 residues. The V gene's germline CDR1 is SEHNR and CDR2 FQNEAQ (reference sequence). The V end lost 5 bases, the J end lost 7 bases, and 17 bases lay between the germline ends. The CDR3 reads CASSPWGANIEAFF. In DNA form, the CDR3 reads TGTGCCAGCAGCCCCTGGGGGGCCAATATTGAAGCTTTCTTT.

This clonotype came up many times. The genes are TRBV29-1 and TRBJ2-7; either TRBD1 or TRBD2 may fit D (6 bases each). Germline values: CDR1 SQVTM, CDR2 ANQGSEA. Trimming stripped 8 bases from V and 6 bases from J, with 17 bases between. The CDR3 consists of 12 residues. The CDR3 DNA is TGCAGCACGTACATGGGGGGCGTCGAGCAGTACTTC. This codes for CSTYMGGVEQYF.

The chain combines TRBV7-3 with TRBJ2-1; D assignment may be TRBD1 or TRBD2 (5 bases each). V gave up 0 bases and J gave up 4 bases, with 10 bases separating them. The CDR3 is 15 residues long. Per germline, CDR1 SGHTA and CDR2 FQGTGA. DNA of the CDR3: TGTGCCAGCAGCTTAACTGGGGGAGATTACAATGAGCAGTTCTTC. Amino acids: CASSLTGGDYNEQFF.

This clonotype was found a few times. The chain carries TRBV7-9 and TRBJ1-6, with D hard to call. Germline lookup yields CDR1 SEHNR and CDR2 FQNEAQ (reference sequence). Trimming removed 3 bases at V and 2 bases at J, with 14 bases between. CDR3 length: 17 amino acids. The CDR3 reads CASSFQRRDTYNSPLHF. The CDR3 DNA reads as TGTGCCAGCAGCTTCCAGCGTAGGGATACCTATAATTCACCCCTCCACTTT.

A remark on this clonotype: A much larger clone lies one base from this, so it may be a read error. The rearrangement uses TRBV20-1 and TRBJ1-1, with D perhaps matching TRBD1 (5 bases). Germline V gene lookup returns CDR1 DFQATT and CDR2 SNEGSKA (reference sequence). The V and J ends lost 6 bases and 4 bases respectively, with 15 bases between them. The CDR3 has 13 residues. The CDR3 protein is CSAMTVMSTEAFF. DNA of the CDR3: TGCAGTGCAATGACAGTGATGAGCACTGAAGCTTTCTTT.

The chain couples TRBV7-2 to TRBJ2-7, with 7 bases matching TRBD1. Germline V gene lookup returns CDR1 SGHTA and CDR2 FQGNSA. The CDR3 has 15 residues. The junction had 8 bases not matched to a gene; V was cut back by 4 bases and J by 2 bases. CDR3 protein: CASSSYRDRTYEQYF. CDR3 sequence (DNA): TGTGCCAGCAGCTCCTACCGGGACAGAACCTACGAGCAGTACTTC.

The genes are TRBV18 and TRBJ2-1; TRBD2 is a possible D gene (6 bases). The V gene lost 4 bases and the J gene lost 8 bases, with 21 bases spanning the gap. CDR3 length: 16 amino acids. The germline CDR1 and CDR2 sequences are KGHSH and LQKENI. The CDR3 region has the DNA TGTGCCAGCTCACAAGCTGGTCGGACATCGGGGGATGAGCAGTTCTTC. As protein: CASSQAGRTSGDEQFF.

This clonotype was counted between two and nine times. This CDR3 is CSARDAGGHSPLHF. The CDR3 region has the DNA TGCAGTGCTAGAGATGCAGGGGGCCATTCACCCCTCCACTTT. The rearrangement uses TRBV20-1 and TRBJ1-6; 8 bases match TRBD1. The CDR3 covers 14 residues. J lost 8 bases, V lost 0 bases, and 3 bases had no gene match. Germline CDR1 is DFQATT and CDR2 is SNEGSKA (reference sequence).

This clonotype has more than one count but fewer than ten. The chain joins TRBV2 to TRBJ1-1, with a weak D call TRBD1 (5 bases). The germline V gene encodes CDR1 SNHLY and CDR2 FYNNEI. V shed 8 bases and J shed 6 bases, with 19 bases lying between them. The CDR3 extends over 14 amino acids. CDR3 region: CASSDGAVTAEAFF. The CDR3 DNA reads as TGTGCCAGCTCTGATGGGGCAGTTACGGCTGAAGCTTTCTTT.

The chain joins TRBV7-9 to TRBJ2-7; 11 bases line up with TRBD2. The V gene end was trimmed by 4 bases and the J gene end by 2 bases; junction bases not matched to a gene: 7. Germline V gene data show CDR1 as SEHNR and CDR2 as FQNEAQ (reference sequence). This CDR3 has 16 residues. The CDR3 is CASSSQFSGRAYEQYF. CDR3 DNA sequence: TGTGCCAGCAGCTCCCAGTTTAGCGGGAGGGCCTACGAGCAGTACTTC.

This clonotype was observed a few times. The chain has TRBV12-3 or TRBV12-4 and TRBJ2-1; 7 bases are a match to TRBD1. J was trimmed by 0 bases and V by 5 bases; bases with no gene match: 10. The CDR3 runs 17 residues. Here the CDR3 reads CASSPRTGPSSYNEQFF. In DNA form, the CDR3 reads TGTGCCAGCAGTCCGCGGACAGGACCGAGCTCCTACAATGAGCAGTTCTTC.

About this clonotype: This may come from a read error, since a much larger clone is one base off. This rearrangement joins TRBV4-3 to TRBJ2-7; 9 bases are shared with TRBD2. The CDR3 has 16 residues. Per the germline V gene, CDR1 is LGHNA and CDR2 is YSLEER. CDR3 sequence reads: CASSLEVGAGGYGQYF. The CDR3 DNA reads as TGCGCCAGCAGCCTGGAGGTGGGAGCGGGAGGCTACGGGCAGTACTTC.

This clonotype was found many times. V usage is TRBV20-1 and J usage is TRBJ1-2; D unclear. CDR1 and CDR2 (germline): DFQATT, SNEGSKA (reference sequence). V was trimmed by 7 bases and J by 3 bases, leaving 15 bases between them. This CDR3 comprises 13 residues. The chain's CDR3 is CSGHGQDDYGYTF. For the CDR3, the DNA is TGCAGTGGACACGGGCAGGATGACTATGGCTACACCTTC.

The sample holds a few counts of this clonotype. The chain links TRBV6-9 to TRBJ1-1, with D unclear. V lost 8 bases to trimming and J lost 5 bases, with 21 bases between them. The germline V gene encodes CDR1 MNHGY and CDR2 SVAAGI. This CDR3 is built from 15 residues. The CDR3: CASGIVEHRKTEAFF. The DNA for the CDR3 is TGTGCCAGCGGGATTGTGGAACATCGGAAAACTGAAGCTTTCTTT.

This clonotype was found a few times. The chain links TRBV10-3 to TRBJ2-5; 7 bases map to TRBD2. V was pared by 8 bases and J by 5 bases, with 14 bases of the junction left unmatched. The CDR3 loop spans 15 amino acids. Germline V gene data show CDR1 as ENHRY and CDR2 as SYGVKD. Written as DNA, the CDR3 is TGTGCCATCTCGTCCGGTCGCGGGAGTAGGGAGACCCAGTACTTC. Protein product: CAISSGRGSRETQYF.